These 14 T cell receptor beta chains share one sample of origin, sequenced in a study of T cells in women clearing cervical HPV infection (dated by TCRdb to between 2018 and 2020). The method was the immunoSEQ multiplex PCR assay. As stored in TCRdb, this immuneACCESS dataset retains in-frame rearrangements with V and J assigned. A fraction of the clones does not appear; measured against another copy, unresolved V genes explain less than half of the discrepancy, and the remainder lacks a known reason. This sample's table lists 20,000 to 25,000 clones. The ten largest clones represent roughly 5.6% of the sample. Material: blood buffy coat. The receptors originated from a woman between 18 and 75 years old with a cervical HPV16 infection that either progressed to CIN3+ or cleared (not recorded which).

Comment on this clone: The read gets to within 3 residues of the CDR3 end, and the germline J gene fills in the rest. The rearrangement joins TRBV10-3 to TRBJ2-6; the match to TRBD2 covers 10 bases. The CDR3 length is 18 residues. Germline V CDR1 and CDR2: ENHRY, SYGVKD. J lost 0 bases, V lost 3 bases, and 5 bases had no gene match. CDR3 DNA, as far as it was read: TGTGCCATCAGTGATTCTAGCGGGAGAAGCTCTGGGGCCAACGTC. Translation: CAISDSSGRSSGANV. From start to end, the CDR3 is CAISDSSGRSSGANVLTF.

With regard to this clone: Read coverage stops 3 residues before the CDR3 terminus; the germline J gene supplies the remainder. The V call is TRBV5-1, the J call TRBJ2-5, with 10 bases fitting TRBD2. V lost 0 bases and J lost 4; bases outside the gene matches: 12. There are 18 residues in the CDR3. Germline CDR1 reads SGHRS; CDR2 reads YFSETQ. The CDR3 is CASSLGLAGVSSTETQYF. The CDR3 DNA, read in part, is TGCGCCAGCAGCTTGGGGCTAGCGGGAGTCTCCAGCACAGAGACC.

Concerning this clone itself: Coverage ceases 3 residues before the CDR3 finishes, and the germline J gene fills in the end. The rearrangement links TRBV20-1 to TRBJ2-7; 9 bases fit TRBD2. Germline V gene sequence: CDR1 DFQATT, CDR2 SNEGSKA (reference sequence). The ends lost 0 bases at V and 6 bases at J; junction bases unmatched: 12. The CDR3 totals 16 residues. The CDR3 bases that were read are TGCAGTGCTAGAGATCTCGGAGCTAGCGGGACATCCGAG. It specifies CSARDLGASGTSE. The complete CDR3 sequence is CSARDLGASGTSEQYF.

A word on this clone: The read terminates 3 residues before the CDR3 end, so the remaining end is supplied by the germline J gene. This specimen includes other DNA sequences encoding the same CDR3. The rearrangement joins TRBV6-1 to TRBJ1-1; 9 nucleotides align to TRBD1. The CDR3 consists of 15 residues. Germline V gene sequence: CDR1 MNHNS, CDR2 SASEGT. V shed 0 bases and J 4 bases; nucleotides not matched to a gene: 3. The chain's CDR3 is CASSEAGTGSTEAFF. Incomplete CDR3 DNA: TGTGCCAGCAGTGAAGCCGGGACAGGGAGCACTGAA.

Concerning this clone: Sequencing ends 3 residues short of the CDR3 end; the germline J gene provides the rest. The rearrangement joins TRBV5-1 to TRBJ2-5; possible D gene TRBD1, 6 bases. V was shortened by 1 base and J by 5 bases, with 12 bases between the two germline ends. Germline V gene sequence: CDR1 SGHRS, CDR2 YFSETQ. The CDR3 is 14 residues long. Incomplete CDR3 DNA: TGCGCCAGCAGCTTGTTTCAGGGGCTGGAGACC. This encodes CASSLFQGLET. The whole CDR3 sequence is CASSLFQGLETQYF.

As to this clone: Sequencing ends 3 residues short of the CDR3 end; the germline J gene provides the rest. The chain carries TRBV2 and TRBJ1-2; D ambiguous. Germline V gene data show CDR1 as SNHLY and CDR2 as FYNNEI. V shed 8 bases and J shed 6 bases, with 7 bases lying between them. The CDR3 is made up of 10 amino acids. CDR3 loop: CASDFDGYTF. The sequenced CDR3 bases are TGTGCCAGCGACTTTGATGGC.

Notes on this clone: The read comes to an end 3 residues before the CDR3 does, leaving the germline J gene to fill in the end. The chain has TRBV30 and TRBJ1-1; 7 bases are shared with TRBD1. V was pared by 0 bases and J by 5 bases, with 3 bases of the junction left unmatched. Germline loops: CDR1 GTSNPN, CDR2 SVGIG (reference sequence). This CDR3 is 13 amino acids long. The covered CDR3 bases are TGTGCCTGGAGTGTAGGGGGCCGAACTGAA. Encoded protein: CAWSVGGRTE. The complete CDR3 protein is CAWSVGGRTEAFF.

On this clone: The CDR3 end lies 3 residues beyond the end of the read and is filled in from the germline J gene. The gene calls are TRBV20-1 and TRBJ2-3; possible D gene TRBD2, 5 bases. V gave up 7 bases and J gave up 1 base, with 9 bases separating them. The CDR3 extends over 12 amino acids. Looked up from germline, CDR1 is DFQATT and CDR2 is SNEGSKA (reference sequence). The DNA read from the CDR3 is TGCAGTGTAGCGAGGGGCACAGATACG. It yields the protein CSVARGTDT. The full CDR3 reads CSVARGTDTQYF.

By frequency, this clone is medium-sized (0.01 to 0.1%). Sequence at one end of the junction differs from germline and may be a read error. The read falls 3 residues short of the CDR3 end, and the missing part is taken from the germline J gene. The chain links TRBV4-2 to TRBJ2-5; possibly TRBD1 for D (6 bases). The germline CDR1 and CDR2 sequences are LGHNA and YNFKEQ. The CDR3 sequence is 15 residues long. The sequenced part of the CDR3 DNA is TGCGCCAGCAGCCAAGACCCAGGGGCGGGAGAGACC. As protein: CASSQDPGAGET. The whole CDR3 sequence is CASSQDPGAGETQYF.

A word on this clone: The CDR3 end is not reached by the read, which stops 3 residues before it; the germline J gene fills it in. V and J are TRBV2 and TRBJ2-1, with TRBD2 matching 14 bases. Looked up from germline, CDR1 is SNHLY and CDR2 is FYNNEI. Trimming removed 4 bases from V and 7 bases from J; junction bases left unmatched: 3. CDR3 length equals 15 residues. The part of the CDR3 DNA that was read is TGTGCCAGCAGTGCGACTAGCGGGAGGGGGAATGAG. This codes for CASSATSGRGNE. In full, the CDR3 reads CASSATSGRGNEQFF.

Worth noting for this clone: Read sequence stops 3 residues before the CDR3 end, and the germline J gene provides the missing end. V is TRBV7-6 and J is TRBJ2-7; D possibly uses TRBD1 or TRBD2 (7 bases each). The V end was cut by 6 bases, the J end by 4 bases, with 13 bases between. CDR3 length: 13 residues. Germline values: CDR1 SGHVS, CDR2 FNYEAQ. CDR3 bases read: TGTGCCAGCAGTCAGCGGGACAGATACGAG. It specifies CASSQRDRYE. The whole CDR3 protein is CASSQRDRYEQYF.

Its frequency marks this clone as medium-sized. The CDR3 goes on 3 residues after the read ends, and that part is filled in from the germline J gene. This CDR3 is also generated by other DNA sequences in the sample. The chain has TRBV19 and TRBJ2-3; D is possibly TRBD1 (6 bases). From germline, CDR1 is LNHDA and CDR2 SQIVND (reference sequence). The CDR3 is 14 amino acids. The germline V and J ends were trimmed by 3 bases and 2 bases, with 9 bases remaining between them. This chain's CDR3 is CASSIGGHTDTQYF. The part of the CDR3 DNA that was read is TGTGCCAGTAGTATTGGGGGCCACACAGATACG.

Note on this clone: Read coverage stops 3 residues before the CDR3 terminus; the germline J gene supplies the remainder. J is TRBJ2-7 and V is TRBV5-1, with D possibly being TRBD1 (6 bases). Germline V lookup: CDR1 SGHRS, CDR2 YFSETQ. CDR3 length equals 13 residues. The V end was cut by 3 bases, the J end by 4 bases, with 11 bases between. The CDR3 here is CASSSDSLYEQYF. The sequenced part of the CDR3 DNA is TGCGCCAGCAGCTCGGACAGCCTATACGAG.

With respect to this clone: The read halts 3 residues ahead of the CDR3 end, with the missing end drawn from the germline J gene. V usage is TRBV11-2 and J usage is TRBJ2-3; D uncertain. In germline, CDR1 is SGHAT, CDR2 FQNNGV. The V end lost 5 bases, the J end lost 0 bases, and 12 bases lay between the germline ends. The CDR3 length is 15 residues. This CDR3 is CASSTRSSSTDTQYF. CDR3 DNA (partial): TGTGCCAGCAGCACCCGTAGCAGTAGCACAGATACG.